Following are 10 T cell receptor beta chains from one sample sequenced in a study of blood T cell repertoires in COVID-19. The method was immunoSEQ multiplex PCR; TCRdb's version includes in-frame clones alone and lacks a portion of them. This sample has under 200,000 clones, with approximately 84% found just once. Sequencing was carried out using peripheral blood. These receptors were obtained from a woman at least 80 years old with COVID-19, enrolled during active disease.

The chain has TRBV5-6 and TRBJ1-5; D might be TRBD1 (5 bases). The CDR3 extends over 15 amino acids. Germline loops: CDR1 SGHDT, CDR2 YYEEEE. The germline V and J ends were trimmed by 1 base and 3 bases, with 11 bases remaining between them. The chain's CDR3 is CASSLRGLNNQPQHF. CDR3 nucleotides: TGTGCCAGCAGCTTGAGGGGACTGAACAATCAGCCCCAGCATTTT.

CDR3 DNA: TGCAGCGCCGTACCCCCCGGTGAAGAAAAACTGTTTTTT. Protein sequence: CSAVPPGEEKLFF. J is TRBJ1-4 and V is TRBV29-1; D gene ambiguous. V was clipped by 7 bases and J by 8 bases, with 17 bases between them. CDR3 length: 13 amino acids. Germline CDR1 and CDR2: SQVTM and ANQGSEA.

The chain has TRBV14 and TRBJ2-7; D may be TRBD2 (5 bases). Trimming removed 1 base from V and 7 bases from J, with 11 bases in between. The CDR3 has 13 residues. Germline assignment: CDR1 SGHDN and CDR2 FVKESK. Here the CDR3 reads CASSQGVRAEQYF. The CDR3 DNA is TGTGCCAGCAGCCAAGGGGTGCGGGCGGAGCAGTACTTC.

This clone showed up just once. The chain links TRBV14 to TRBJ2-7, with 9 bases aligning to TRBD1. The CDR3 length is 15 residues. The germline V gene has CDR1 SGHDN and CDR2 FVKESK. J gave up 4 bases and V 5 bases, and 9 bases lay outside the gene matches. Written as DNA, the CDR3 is TGTGCCAGCAGCGCTCGGGACAGGGCGTTTTACGAGCAGTACTTC. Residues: CASSARDRAFYEQYF.

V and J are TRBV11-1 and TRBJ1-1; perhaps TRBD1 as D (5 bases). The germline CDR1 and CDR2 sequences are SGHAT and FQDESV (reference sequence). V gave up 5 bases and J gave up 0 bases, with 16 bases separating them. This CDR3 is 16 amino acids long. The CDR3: CASSRPPEGLNTEAFF. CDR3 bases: TGTGCCAGCAGCCGGCCCCCGGAGGGACTGAACACTGAAGCTTTCTTT. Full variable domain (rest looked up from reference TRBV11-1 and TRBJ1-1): EAEVAQSPRYKITEKSQAVAFWCDPISGHATLYWYRQILGQGPELLVQFQDESVVDDSQLPKDRFSAERLKGVDSTLKIQPAELGDSAMYLCASSRPPEGLNTEAFFGQGTRLTVV.

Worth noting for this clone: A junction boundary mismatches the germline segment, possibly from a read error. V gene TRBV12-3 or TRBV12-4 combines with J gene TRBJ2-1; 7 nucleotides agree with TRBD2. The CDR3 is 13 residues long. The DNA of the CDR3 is TGTGCCAGCAGTGCCTCAGGACTAGGAACACTGGTCTTC. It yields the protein CASSASGLGTLVF.

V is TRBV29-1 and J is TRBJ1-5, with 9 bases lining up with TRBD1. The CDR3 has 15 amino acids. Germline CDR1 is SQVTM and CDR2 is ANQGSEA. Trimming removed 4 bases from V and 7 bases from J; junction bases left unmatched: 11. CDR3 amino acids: CSVGSGQGTGQPQHF. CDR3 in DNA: TGCAGCGTTGGCTCGGGACAGGGTACGGGACAGCCCCAGCATTTT.

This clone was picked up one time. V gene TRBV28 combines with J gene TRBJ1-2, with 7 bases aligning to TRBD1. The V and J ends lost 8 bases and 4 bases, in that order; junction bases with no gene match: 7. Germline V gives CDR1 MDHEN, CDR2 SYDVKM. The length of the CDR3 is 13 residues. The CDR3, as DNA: TGTGCCAGCGAGGAACAGGGGACCTATGGCTACACCTTC. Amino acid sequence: CASEEQGTYGYTF.

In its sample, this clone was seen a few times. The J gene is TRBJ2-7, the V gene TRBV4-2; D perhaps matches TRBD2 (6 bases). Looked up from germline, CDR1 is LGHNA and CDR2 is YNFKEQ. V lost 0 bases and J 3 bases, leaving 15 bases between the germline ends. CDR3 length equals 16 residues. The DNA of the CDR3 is TGTGCCAGCAGCCAAGAAGCGGGCCTACTTGTCTACGAGCAGTACTTC. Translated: CASSQEAGLLVYEQYF.

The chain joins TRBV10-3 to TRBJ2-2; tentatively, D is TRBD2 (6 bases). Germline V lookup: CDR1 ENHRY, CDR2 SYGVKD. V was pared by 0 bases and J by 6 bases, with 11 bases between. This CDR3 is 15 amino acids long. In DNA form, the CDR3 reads TGTGCCATCAGTGAGTCGGGGGGTCCTGCCGGGGAGCTGTTTTTT. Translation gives CAISESGGPAGELFF.